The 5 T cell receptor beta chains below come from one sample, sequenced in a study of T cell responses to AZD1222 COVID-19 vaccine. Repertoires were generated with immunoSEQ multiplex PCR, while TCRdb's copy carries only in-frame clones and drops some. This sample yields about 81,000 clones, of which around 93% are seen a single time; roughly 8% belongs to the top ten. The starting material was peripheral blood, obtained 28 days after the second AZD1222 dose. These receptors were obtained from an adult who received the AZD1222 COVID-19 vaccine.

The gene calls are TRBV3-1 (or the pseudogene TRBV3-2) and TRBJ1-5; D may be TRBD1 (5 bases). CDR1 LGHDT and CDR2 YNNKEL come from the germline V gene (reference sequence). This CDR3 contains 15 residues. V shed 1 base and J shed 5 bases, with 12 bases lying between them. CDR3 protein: CASSQGWQGDQPQHF. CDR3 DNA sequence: TGTGCCAGCAGCCAAGGATGGCAGGGAGATCAGCCCCAGCATTTT.

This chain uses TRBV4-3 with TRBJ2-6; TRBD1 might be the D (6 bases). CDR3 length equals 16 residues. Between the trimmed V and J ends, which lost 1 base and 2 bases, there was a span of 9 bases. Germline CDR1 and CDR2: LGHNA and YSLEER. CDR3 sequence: CASSQGTGTGANVLTF. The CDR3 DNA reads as TGCGCCAGCAGCCAAGGAACAGGGACTGGGGCCAACGTCCTGACTTTC.

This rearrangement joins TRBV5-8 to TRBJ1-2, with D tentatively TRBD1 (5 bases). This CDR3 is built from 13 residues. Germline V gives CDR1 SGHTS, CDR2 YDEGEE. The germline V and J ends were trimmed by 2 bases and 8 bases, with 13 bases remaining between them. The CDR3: CASSFGGTGGYTF. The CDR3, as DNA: TGTGCCAGCAGCTTTGGGGGGACGGGAGGCTACACCTTC.

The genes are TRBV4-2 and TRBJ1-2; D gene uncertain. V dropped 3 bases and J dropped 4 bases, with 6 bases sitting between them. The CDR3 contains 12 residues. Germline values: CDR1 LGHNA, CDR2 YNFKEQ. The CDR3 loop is CASSQGIYGYTF. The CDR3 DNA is TGTGCCAGCAGCCAGGGGATCTATGGCTACACCTTC.

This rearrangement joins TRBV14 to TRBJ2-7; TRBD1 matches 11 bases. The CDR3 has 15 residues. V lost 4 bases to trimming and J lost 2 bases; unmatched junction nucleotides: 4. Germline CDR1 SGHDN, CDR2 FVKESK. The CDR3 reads CASSPPGQGAYEQYF. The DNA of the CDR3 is TGTGCCAGCAGCCCACCGGGACAGGGGGCCTACGAGCAGTACTTC.